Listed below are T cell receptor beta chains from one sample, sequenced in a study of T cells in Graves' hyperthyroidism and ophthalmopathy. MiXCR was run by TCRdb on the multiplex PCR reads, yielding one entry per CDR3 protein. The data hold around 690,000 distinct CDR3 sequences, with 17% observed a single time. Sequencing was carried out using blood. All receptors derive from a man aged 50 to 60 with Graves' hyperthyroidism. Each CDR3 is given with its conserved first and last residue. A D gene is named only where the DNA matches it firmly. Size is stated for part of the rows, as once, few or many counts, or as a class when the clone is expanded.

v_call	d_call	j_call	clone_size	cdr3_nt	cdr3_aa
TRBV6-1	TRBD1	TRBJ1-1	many	TGTGCCAGCAGTGGGGACAGAAACACTGAAGCTTTCTTT	CASSGDRNTEAFF
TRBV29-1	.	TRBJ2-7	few	TGCAGCGTTGAAGATAACGGCTACGAGCAGTACTTC	CSVEDNGYEQYF
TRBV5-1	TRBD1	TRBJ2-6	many	TGCGCCAGCAGCTCTCCCCGACAGGGAAGCTCTGGGGCCAACGTCCTGACTTTC	CASSSPRQGSSGANVLTF
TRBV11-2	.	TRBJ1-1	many	TGTGCCAGCAGCTTACACGAAGGCACTGAAGCTTTCTTT	CASSLHEGTEAFF
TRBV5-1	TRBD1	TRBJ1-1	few	TGCGCCAGCAGCCTACGGGACAGGGGGCGTGTAAACACTGAAGCTTTCTTT	CASSLRDRGRVNTEAFF
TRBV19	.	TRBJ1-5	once	TGTGCCAGTAGTATAGATGGGACCGGATCGTCTCCCCAGCATTTT	CASSIDGTGSSPQHF
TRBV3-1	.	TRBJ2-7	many	TGTGCCAGCAGCTCCCGGGACGGCGAGCAGTACTTC	CASSSRDGEQYF
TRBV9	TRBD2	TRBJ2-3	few	TGTGCCAGCAGTCACACTCTAGTAGCGGGAGCGAGCACAGATACGCAGTATTTT	CASSHTLVAGASTDTQYF
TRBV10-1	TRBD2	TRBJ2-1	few	TGCGCCAGTTCTGGGGTAGCGGGAGGTCAAAATGAGCAGTTCTTC	CASSGVAGGQNEQFF
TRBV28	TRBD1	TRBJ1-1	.	TGTGCCAGCAGTATAAAACAGGGGCTGTTCACTGAAGCTTTCTTT	CASSIKQGLFTEAFF
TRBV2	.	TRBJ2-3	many	TGTGCCAGCAAGAGACTAGAGACAGATACGCAGTATTTT	CASKRLETDTQYF
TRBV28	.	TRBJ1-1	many	TGTGCCAGCAGTTTAAGGGATTTAGGCACTGAAGCTTTCTTT	CASSLRDLGTEAFF
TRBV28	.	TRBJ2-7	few	TGTGCCAGCAGCCAGGGGGGGGCGCACGAGCAGTACTTC	CASSQGGAHEQYF
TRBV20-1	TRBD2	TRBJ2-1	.	TGCAGTGCTAAACGGGAGGGTTACAATGAGCAGTTCTTC	CSAKREGYNEQFF
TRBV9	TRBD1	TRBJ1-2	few	TGTGCCAGCAGCGGGACAGGGTTCGGCTACACCTTC	CASSGTGFGYTF
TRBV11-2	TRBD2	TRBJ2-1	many	TGTGCCAGCAGCCCCGGACTAGCGAGTCATGAGCAGTTCTTC	CASSPGLASHEQFF
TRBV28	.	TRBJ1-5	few	TGTGCCAGCAGTTTATATACGAGCAATCAGCCCCAGCATTTT	CASSLYTSNQPQHF
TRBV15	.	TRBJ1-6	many	TGTGCCACCAGCAGAGATGCGGGGGATTCACCCCTCCACTTT	CATSRDAGDSPLHF
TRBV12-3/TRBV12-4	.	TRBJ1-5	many	TGTGCCAGCAGTTTAGCGTCCTTAGGGGCCATCCCCATTAGCAATCAGCCCCAGCATTTT	CASSLASLGAIPISNQPQHF
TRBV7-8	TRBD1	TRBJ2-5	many	TGTGCCAGCAGCTTAGGTTCAGGGGGCATTTGGGAGACCCAGTACTTC	CASSLGSGGIWETQYF